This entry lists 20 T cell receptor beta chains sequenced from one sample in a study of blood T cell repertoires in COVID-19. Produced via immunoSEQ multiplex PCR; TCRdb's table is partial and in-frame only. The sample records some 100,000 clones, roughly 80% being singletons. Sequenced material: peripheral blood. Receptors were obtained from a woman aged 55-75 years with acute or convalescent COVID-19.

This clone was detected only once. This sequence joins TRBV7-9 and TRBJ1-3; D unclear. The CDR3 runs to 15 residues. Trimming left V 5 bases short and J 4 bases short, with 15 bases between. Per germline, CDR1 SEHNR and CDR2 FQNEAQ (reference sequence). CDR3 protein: CASSPRAPYGNTIYF. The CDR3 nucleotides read TGTGCCAGCAGCCCCCGCGCCCCTTACGGAAACACCATATATTTT.

The CDR3 loop reads CASRSRTQGNYGYTF. The CDR3 DNA is TGTGCCAGCAGATCCCGCACCCAGGGTAACTATGGCTACACCTTC. The rearrangement joins TRBV6-5 to TRBJ1-2; the D gene is possibly TRBD1 (5 bases). Deletions cut 6 bases from V and 1 base from J, with 15 bases between. Per the germline V gene, CDR1 is MNHEY and CDR2 is SVGAGI. This CDR3 has 15 amino acids.

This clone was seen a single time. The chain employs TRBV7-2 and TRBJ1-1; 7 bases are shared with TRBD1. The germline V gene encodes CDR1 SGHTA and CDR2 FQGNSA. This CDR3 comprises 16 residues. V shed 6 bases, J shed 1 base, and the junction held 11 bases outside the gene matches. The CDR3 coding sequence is TGTGCCAGCAGGCCTGACAGGGTGGTATCGAACACTGAAGCTTTCTTT. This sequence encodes CASRPDRVVSNTEAFF.

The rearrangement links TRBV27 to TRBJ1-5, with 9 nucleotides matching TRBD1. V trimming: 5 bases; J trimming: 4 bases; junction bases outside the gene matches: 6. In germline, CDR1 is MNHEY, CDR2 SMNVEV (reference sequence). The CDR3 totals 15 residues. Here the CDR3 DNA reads TGTGCCAGCAGTCCACAGGGGGCTCTTAATCAGCCCCAGCATTTT. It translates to CASSPQGALNQPQHF.

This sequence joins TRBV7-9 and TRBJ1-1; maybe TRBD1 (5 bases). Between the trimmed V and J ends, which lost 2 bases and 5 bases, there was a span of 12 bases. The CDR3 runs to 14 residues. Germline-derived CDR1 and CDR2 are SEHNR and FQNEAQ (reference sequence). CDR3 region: CASSLRAGGTEAFF. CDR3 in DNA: TGTGCCAGCAGCTTACGAGCTGGGGGGACTGAAGCTTTCTTT.

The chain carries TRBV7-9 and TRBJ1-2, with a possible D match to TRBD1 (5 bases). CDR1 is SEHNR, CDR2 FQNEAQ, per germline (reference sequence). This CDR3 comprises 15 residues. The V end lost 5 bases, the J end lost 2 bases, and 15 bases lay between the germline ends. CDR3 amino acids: CASSPDRDRNYGYTF. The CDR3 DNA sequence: TGTGCCAGCAGCCCAGACAGAGACCGAAACTATGGCTACACCTTC.

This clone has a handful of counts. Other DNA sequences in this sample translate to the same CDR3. The CDR3 reads CASSYSNRGPYNEQFF. DNA for the CDR3: TGTGCCAGCAGTTACTCGAACAGGGGACCTTACAATGAGCAGTTCTTC. The chain joins TRBV6-5 to TRBJ2-1; 7 bases fit TRBD1. Germline CDR1 is MNHEY and CDR2 is SVGAGI. This CDR3 region has 16 residues. Unmatched junction bases numbered 6, after V lost 0 bases and J lost 4 bases.

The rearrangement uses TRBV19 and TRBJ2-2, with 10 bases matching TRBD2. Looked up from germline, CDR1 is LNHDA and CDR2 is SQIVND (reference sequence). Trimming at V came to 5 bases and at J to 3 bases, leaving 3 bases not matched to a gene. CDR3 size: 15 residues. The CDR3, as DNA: TGTGCCAGTAGTTTCCTAGCGGGGGACACCGGGGAGCTGTTTTTT. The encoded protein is CASSFLAGDTGELFF.

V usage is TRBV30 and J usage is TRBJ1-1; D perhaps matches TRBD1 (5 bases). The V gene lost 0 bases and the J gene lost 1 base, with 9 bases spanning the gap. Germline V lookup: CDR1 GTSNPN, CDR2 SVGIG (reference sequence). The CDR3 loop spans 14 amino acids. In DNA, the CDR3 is TGTGCCTGGAGTGTCCTTCAGGGGAACACTGAAGCTTTCTTT. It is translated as CAWSVLQGNTEAFF. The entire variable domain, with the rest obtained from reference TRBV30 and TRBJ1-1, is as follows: SQTIHQWPATLVQPVGSPLSLECTVEGTSNPNLYWYRQAAGRGLQLLFYSVGIGQISSEVPQNLSASRPQDRQFILSSKKLLLSDSGFYLCAWSVLQGNTEAFFGQGTRLTVV.

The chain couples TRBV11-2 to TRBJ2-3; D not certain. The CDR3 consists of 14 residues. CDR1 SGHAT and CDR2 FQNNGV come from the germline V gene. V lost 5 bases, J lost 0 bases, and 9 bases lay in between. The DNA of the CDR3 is TGTGCCAGCAGCCTATTAATCAGCACAGATACGCAGTATTTT. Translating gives CASSLLISTDTQYF.

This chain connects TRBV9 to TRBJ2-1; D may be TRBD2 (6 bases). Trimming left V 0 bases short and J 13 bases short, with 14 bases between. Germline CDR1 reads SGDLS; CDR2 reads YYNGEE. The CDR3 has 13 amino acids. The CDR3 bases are TGTGCCAGCAGCGTAGGTCAGGACTACCCACAGTTCTTC. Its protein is CASSVGQDYPQFF.

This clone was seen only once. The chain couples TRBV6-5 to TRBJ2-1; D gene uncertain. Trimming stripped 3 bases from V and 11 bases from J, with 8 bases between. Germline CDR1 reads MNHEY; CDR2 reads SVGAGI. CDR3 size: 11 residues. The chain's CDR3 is CASSYAGKQFF. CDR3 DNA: TGTGCCAGCAGTTATGCCGGTAAGCAGTTCTTC.

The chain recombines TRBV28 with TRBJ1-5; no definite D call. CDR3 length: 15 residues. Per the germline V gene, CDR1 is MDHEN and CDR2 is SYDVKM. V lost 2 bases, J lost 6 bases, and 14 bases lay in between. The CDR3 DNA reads TGTGCCAGCAGTTTAAACTGGTTGGCGGGTCAGCCCCAGCATTTT. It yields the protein CASSLNWLAGQPQHF.

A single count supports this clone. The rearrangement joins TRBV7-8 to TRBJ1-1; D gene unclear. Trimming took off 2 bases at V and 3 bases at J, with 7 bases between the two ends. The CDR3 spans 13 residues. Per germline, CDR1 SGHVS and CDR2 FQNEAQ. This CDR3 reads CASSLIGDTEAFF. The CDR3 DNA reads TGTGCCAGCAGCTTAATCGGGGACACTGAAGCTTTCTTT.

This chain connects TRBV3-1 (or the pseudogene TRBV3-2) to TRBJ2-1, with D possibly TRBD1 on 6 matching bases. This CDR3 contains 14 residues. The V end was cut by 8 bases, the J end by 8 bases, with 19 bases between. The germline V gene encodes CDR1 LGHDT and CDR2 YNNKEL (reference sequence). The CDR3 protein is CASSLLQGKDEQFF. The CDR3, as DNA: TGTGCCAGCTCACTTCTACAGGGAAAAGATGAGCAGTTCTTC.

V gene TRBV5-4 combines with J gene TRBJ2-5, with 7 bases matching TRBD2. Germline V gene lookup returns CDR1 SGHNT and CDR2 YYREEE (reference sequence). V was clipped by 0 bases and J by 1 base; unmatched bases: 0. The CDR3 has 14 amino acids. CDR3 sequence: CASSLGLAQETQYF. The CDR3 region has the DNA TGTGCCAGCAGCTTGGGACTAGCCCAAGAGACCCAGTACTTC.

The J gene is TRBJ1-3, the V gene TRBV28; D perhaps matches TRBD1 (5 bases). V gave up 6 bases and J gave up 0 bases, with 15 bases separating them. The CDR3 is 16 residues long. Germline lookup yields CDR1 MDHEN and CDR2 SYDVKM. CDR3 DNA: TGTGCCAGCAGAGACACACAGGCCAACTCTGGAAACACCATATATTTT. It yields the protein CASRDTQANSGNTIYF.

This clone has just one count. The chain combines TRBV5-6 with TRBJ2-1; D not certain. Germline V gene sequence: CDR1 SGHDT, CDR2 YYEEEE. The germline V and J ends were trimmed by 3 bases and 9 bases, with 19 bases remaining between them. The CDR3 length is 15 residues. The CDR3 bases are TGTGCCAGCAGCTCCTACTCGGCCCGGCGGTTTGAGCAGTTCTTC. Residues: CASSSYSARRFEQFF.

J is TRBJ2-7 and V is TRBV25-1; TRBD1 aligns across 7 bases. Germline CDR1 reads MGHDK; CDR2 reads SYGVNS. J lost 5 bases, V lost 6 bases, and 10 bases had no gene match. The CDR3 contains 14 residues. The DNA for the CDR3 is TGTGCCAGCAGAGGTCAGACAGGGTTAAACGAGCAGTACTTC. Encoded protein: CASRGQTGLNEQYF.

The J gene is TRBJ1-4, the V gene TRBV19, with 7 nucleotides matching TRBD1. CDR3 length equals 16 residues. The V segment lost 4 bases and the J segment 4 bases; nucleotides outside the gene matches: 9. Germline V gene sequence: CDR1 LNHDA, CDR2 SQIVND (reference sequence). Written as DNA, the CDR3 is TGTGCCAGTAGTACCTCAACAGGGGCTCGTAATGAAAAACTGTTTTTT. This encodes CASSTSTGARNEKLFF.